Listed below are T cell receptor beta chains from one sample, sequenced in a study of blood T cell repertoires in COVID-19. Assay: immunoSEQ multiplex PCR; the TCRdb copy retains only in-frame clones and omits some. The sample shows roughly 68,000 clones, approximately 85% of them seen only once. The sample taken for sequencing was peripheral blood. The source of these receptors is a man aged 45-60 years with acute or convalescent COVID-19. CDR3s include the opening cysteine and the closing phenylalanine or tryptophan. A D gene is named only where the DNA matches it firmly. Not every row has a clone size; where given, it reads once, few, many or a size class.

cdr3_length	v_call	j_call	clone_size	d_call	cdr3_aa	cdr3_nt
13	TRBV5-1	TRBJ2-1	once	.	CASSFSLGNEQFF	TGCGCCAGCAGCTTCAGCCTCGGGAATGAGCAGTTCTTC
15	TRBV19	TRBJ2-2	.	TRBD2	CASSIASGGTGELFF	TGTGCCAGTAGTATAGCTAGCGGGGGCACCGGGGAGCTGTTTTTT
11	TRBV6-5	TRBJ2-7	few	.	CASHRAYEQYF	TGTGCCAGCCACAGGGCCTACGAGCAGTACTTC
13	TRBV30	TRBJ1-1	.	.	CAWSVGGDTEAFF	TGTGCCTGGAGTGTCGGGGGTGACACTGAAGCTTTCTTT
17	TRBV9	TRBJ2-6	.	TRBD1	CASSEQGAFTGANVLTF	TGTGCCAGCAGCGAACAGGGGGCCTTCACTGGGGCCAACGTCCTGACTTTC
13	TRBV18	TRBJ1-2	few	.	CASSQGGADGYTF	TGTGCCAGCTCACAGGGAGGGGCGGATGGCTACACCTTC
16	TRBV10-3	TRBJ2-3	.	TRBD2	CAISEDSGGGTDTQYF	TGTGCCATCAGTGAGGATAGCGGGGGGGGGACAGATACGCAGTATTTT
14	TRBV9	TRBJ1-5	.	.	CASSVGHNNQPQHF	TGTGCCAGCAGCGTAGGACATAACAATCAGCCCCAGCATTTT
13	TRBV12-3/TRBV12-4	TRBJ1-5	.	.	CASSLEQDQPQHF	TGTGCCAGCAGCCTGGAACAGGATCAGCCCCAGCATTTT
15	TRBV10-3	TRBJ2-3	.	TRBD2	CAISELGTTADTQYF	TGTGCCATCAGTGAGTTGGGGACTACTGCAGATACGCAGTATTTT
11	TRBV20-1	TRBJ2-3	few	.	CSARTTDTQYF	TGCAGTGCTAGGACAACAGATACGCAGTATTTT
13	TRBV4-1	TRBJ2-5	.	.	CASSQGLEETQYF	TGCGCCAGCAGCCAAGGACTAGAAGAGACCCAGTACTTC
14	TRBV6-5	TRBJ2-3	.	TRBD2	CASQAGGPTDTQYF	TGTGCCAGCCAAGCGGGGGGGCCGACAGATACGCAGTATTTT
14	TRBV6-4	TRBJ1-1	.	.	CASREGHLRRVAFF	TGTGCCAGCAGGGAGGGCCATCTCAGAAGGGTCGCTTTCTTT
14	TRBV24-1	TRBJ2-5	.	.	CATSGHGGQETQYF	TGTGCCACCAGTGGCCACGGGGGCCAAGAGACCCAGTACTTC
15	TRBV2	TRBJ2-5	.	TRBD2	CASSFSLSGGETQYF	TGTGCCAGCAGTTTCTCACTTAGCGGGGGAGAGACCCAGTACTTC
15	TRBV11-2	TRBJ2-1	.	TRBD1	CASSLHPQGVDEQFF	TGTGCCAGCAGCCTCCACCCACAGGGGGTGGATGAGCAGTTCTTC
16	TRBV7-7	TRBJ2-2	.	.	CASSLRQGKNTGELFF	TGTGCCAGCAGCTTAAGGCAGGGGAAGAACACCGGGGAGCTGTTTTTT
12	TRBV3-1/TRBV3-2	TRBJ2-5	.	TRBD2	CASSPLRGVLDF	TGTGCCAGCAGCCCCCTACGGGGGGTTTTGGACTTC
16	TRBV24-1	TRBJ2-1	.	.	CATSDPGPESYNEQFF	TGTGCCACCAGTGATCCCGGTCCCGAATCCTACAATGAGCAGTTCTTC
16	TRBV14	TRBJ1-6	once	.	CASSQMKQGRDSPLHF	TGTGCCAGCAGCCAAATGAAACAGGGTCGGGATTCACCCCTCCACTTT
13	TRBV5-4	TRBJ1-2	.	.	CASSLAGDYGYTF	TGTGCCAGCAGCTTGGCGGGAGACTATGGCTACACCTTC
15	TRBV6-5	TRBJ1-1	.	TRBD1	CASRPHRTGVTEAFF	TGTGCCAGCAGACCCCACCGGACAGGGGTGACTGAAGCTTTCTTT
12	TRBV6-5	TRBJ1-6	.	.	CASNTLDSPLHF	TGTGCCAGCAACACGCTAGATTCACCCCTCCACTTT
14	TRBV11-1	TRBJ2-2	.	.	CASSPYRAAGELFF	TGTGCCAGCAGCCCGTACAGGGCGGCCGGGGAGCTGTTTTTT